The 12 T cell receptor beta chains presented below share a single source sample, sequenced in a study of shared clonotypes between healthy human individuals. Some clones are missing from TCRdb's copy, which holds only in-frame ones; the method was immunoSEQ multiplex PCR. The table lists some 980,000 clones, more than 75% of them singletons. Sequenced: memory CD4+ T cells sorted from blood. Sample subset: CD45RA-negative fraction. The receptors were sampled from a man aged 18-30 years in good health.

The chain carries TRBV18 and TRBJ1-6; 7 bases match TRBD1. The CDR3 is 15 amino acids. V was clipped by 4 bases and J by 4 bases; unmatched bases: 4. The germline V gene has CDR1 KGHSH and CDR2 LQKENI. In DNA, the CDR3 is TGTGCCAGCTCACAGCAGGGGGGGTATAATTCACCCCTCCACTTT. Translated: CASSQQGGYNSPLHF. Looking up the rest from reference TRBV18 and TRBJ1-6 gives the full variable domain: NAGVMQNPRHLVRRRGQEARLRCSPMKGHSHVYWYRQLPEEGLKFMVYLQKENIIDESGMPKERFSAEFPKEGPSILRIQQVVRGDSAAYFCASSQQGGYNSPLHFGNGTRLTVT.

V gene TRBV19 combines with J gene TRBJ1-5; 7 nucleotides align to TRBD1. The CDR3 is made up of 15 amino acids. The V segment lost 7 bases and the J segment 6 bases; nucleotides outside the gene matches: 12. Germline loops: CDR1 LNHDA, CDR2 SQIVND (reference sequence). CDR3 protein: CASNHRGAVSQPQHF. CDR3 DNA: TGTGCCAGTAACCACAGGGGAGCCGTCAGTCAGCCCCAGCATTTT. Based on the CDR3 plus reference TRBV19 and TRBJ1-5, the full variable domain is DGGITQSPKYLFRKEGQNVTLSCEQNLNHDAMYWYRQDPGQGLRLIYYSQIVNDFQKGDIAEGYSVSREKKESFPLTVTSAQKNPTAFYLCASNHRGAVSQPQHFGDGTRLSIL.

CDR3 DNA: TGTGCCAGCAGTTTCCCCGGGGCGGAGGGGGCAAGAACTGAAGCTTTCTTT. This sequence encodes CASSFPGAEGARTEAFF. The chain links TRBV28 to TRBJ1-1, with 7 bases identical to TRBD1. V lost 3 bases and J lost 5; bases outside the gene matches: 15. In germline, CDR1 is MDHEN, CDR2 SYDVKM. The CDR3 is made up of 17 amino acids.

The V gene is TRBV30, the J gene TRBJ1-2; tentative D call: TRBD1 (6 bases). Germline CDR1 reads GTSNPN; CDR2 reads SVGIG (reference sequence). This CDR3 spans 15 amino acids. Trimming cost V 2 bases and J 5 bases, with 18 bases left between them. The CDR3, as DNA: TGTGCCTGGAGTCCAGGACAGTCCCCTTCATATGGCTACACCTTC. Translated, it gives CAWSPGQSPSYGYTF. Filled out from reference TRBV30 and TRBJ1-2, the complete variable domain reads SQTIHQWPATLVQPVGSPLSLECTVEGTSNPNLYWYRQAAGRGLQLLFYSVGIGQISSEVPQNLSASRPQDRQFILSSKKLLLSDSGFYLCAWSPGQSPSYGYTFGSGTRLTVV.

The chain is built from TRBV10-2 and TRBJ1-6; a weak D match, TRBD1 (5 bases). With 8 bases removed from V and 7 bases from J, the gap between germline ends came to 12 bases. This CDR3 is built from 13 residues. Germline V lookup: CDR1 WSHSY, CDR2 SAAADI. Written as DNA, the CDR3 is TGCGCCAGCGGGGAGCAGGGCAATTCACCCCTCCACTTT. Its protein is CASGEQGNSPLHF.

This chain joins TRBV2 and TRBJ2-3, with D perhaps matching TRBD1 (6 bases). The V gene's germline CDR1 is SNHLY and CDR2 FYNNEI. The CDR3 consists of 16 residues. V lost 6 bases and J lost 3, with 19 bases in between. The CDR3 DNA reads TGTGCCAGCAGAGAAACCAGGGGATATAGGACAGATACGCAGTATTTT. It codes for CASRETRGYRTDTQYF. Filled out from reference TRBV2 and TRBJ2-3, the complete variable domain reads EPEVTQTPSHQVTQMGQEVILRCVPISNHLYFYWYRQILGQKVEFLVSFYNNEISEKSEIFDDQFSVERPDGSNFTLKIRSTKLEDSAMYFCASRETRGYRTDTQYFGPGTRLTVL.

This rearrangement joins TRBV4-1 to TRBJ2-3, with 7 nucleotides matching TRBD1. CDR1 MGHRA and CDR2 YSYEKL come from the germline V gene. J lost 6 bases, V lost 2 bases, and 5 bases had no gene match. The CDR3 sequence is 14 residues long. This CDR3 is CASSQQRTGDTQYF. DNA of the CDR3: TGCGCCAGCAGCCAACAGAGGACAGGCGATACGCAGTATTTT.

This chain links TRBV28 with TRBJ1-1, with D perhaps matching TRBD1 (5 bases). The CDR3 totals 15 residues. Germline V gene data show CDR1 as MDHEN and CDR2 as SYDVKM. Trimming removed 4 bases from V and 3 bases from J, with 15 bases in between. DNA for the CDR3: TGTGCCAGCAGTTCCCAGGGCGTTGGAGACACTGAAGCTTTCTTT. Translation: CASSSQGVGDTEAFF.

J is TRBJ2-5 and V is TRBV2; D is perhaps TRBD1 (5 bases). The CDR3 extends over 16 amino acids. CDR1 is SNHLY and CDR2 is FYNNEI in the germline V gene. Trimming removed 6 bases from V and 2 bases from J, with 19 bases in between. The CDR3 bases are TGTGCCAGCAGGGTGGCGCCGTTAGCAGGGCAAGAGACCCAGTACTTC. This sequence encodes CASRVAPLAGQETQYF.

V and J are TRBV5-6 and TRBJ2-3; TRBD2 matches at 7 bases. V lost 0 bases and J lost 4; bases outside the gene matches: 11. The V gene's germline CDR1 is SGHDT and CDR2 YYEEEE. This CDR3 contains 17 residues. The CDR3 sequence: CASSLAAASGFADTQYF. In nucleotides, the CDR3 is TGTGCCAGCAGCTTGGCGGCAGCTAGCGGATTCGCAGATACGCAGTATTTT. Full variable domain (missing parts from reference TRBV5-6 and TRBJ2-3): DAGVTQSPTHLIKTRGQQVTLRCSPKSGHDTVSWYQQALGQGPQFIFQYYEEEERQRGNFPDRFSGHQFPNYSSELNVNALLLGDSALYLCASSLAAASGFADTQYFGPGTRLTVL.

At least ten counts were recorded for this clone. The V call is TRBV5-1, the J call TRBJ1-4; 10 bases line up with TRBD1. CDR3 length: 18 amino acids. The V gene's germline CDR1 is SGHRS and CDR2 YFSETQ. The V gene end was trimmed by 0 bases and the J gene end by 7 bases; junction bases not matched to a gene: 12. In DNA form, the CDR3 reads TGCGCCAGCAGCTTGGGGGTCGGGACAGGGGTGAGGAGTGAAAAACTGTTTTTT. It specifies CASSLGVGTGVRSEKLFF.

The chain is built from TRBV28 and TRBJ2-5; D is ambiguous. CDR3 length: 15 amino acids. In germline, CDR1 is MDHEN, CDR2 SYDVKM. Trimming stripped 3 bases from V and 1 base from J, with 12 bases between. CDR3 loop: CASSFTYTSQETQYF. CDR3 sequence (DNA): TGTGCCAGCAGTTTTACGTACACCTCCCAAGAGACCCAGTACTTC.